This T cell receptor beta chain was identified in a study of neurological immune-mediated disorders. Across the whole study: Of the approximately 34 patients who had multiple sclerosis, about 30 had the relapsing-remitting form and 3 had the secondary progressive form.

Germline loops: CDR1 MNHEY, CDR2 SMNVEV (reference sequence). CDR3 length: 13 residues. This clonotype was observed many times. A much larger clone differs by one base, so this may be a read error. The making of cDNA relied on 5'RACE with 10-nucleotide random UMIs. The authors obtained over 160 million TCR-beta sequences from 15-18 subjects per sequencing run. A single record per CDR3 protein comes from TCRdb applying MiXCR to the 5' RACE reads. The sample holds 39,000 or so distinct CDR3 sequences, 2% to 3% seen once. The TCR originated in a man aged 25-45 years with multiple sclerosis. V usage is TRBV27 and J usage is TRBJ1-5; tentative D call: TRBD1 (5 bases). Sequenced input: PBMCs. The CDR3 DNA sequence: TGTGCCAGCCGTTGGGGGGTCAATCAGCACCAGCATTTT. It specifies CASRWGVNQHQHF.